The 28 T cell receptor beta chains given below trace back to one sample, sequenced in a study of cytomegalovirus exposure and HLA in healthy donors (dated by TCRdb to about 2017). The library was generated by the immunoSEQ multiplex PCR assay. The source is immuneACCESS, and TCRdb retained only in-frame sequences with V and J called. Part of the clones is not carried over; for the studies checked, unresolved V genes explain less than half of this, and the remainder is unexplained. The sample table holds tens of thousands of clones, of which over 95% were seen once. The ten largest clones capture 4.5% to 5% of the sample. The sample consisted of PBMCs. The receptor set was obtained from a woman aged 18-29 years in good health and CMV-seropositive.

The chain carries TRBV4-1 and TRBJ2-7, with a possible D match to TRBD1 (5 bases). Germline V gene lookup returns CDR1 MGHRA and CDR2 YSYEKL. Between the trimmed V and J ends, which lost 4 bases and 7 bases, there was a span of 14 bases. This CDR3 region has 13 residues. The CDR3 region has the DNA TGCGCCAGCAGCCTCCGAGACCAGGGAGAGCAGTACTTC. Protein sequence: CASSLRDQGEQYF.

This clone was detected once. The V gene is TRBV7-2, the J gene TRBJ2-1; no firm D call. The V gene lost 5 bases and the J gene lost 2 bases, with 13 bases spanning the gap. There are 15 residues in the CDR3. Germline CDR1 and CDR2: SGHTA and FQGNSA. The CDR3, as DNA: TGTGCCAGCAGCCTCGGAGTAGGTCCCTACAATGAGCAGTTCTTC. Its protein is CASSLGVGPYNEQFF.

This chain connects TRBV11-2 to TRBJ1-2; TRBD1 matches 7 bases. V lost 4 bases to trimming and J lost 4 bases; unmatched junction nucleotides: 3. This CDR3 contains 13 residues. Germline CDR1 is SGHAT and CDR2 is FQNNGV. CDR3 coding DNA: TGTGCCAGCAGCTCTCGACAGGGCTATGGCTACACCTTC. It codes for CASSSRQGYGYTF.

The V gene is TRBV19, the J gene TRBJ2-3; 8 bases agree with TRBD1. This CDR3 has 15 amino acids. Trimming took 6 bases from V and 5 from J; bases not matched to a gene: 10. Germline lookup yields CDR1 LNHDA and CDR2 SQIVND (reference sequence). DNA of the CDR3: TGTGCCAGTAGACTACAGGGGGACCGCATAGATACGCAGTATTTT. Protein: CASRLQGDRIDTQYF. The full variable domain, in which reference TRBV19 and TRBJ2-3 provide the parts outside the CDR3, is DGGITQSPKYLFRKEGQNVTLSCEQNLNHDAMYWYRQDPGQGLRLIYYSQIVNDFQKGDIAEGYSVSREKKESFPLTVTSAQKNPTAFYLCASRLQGDRIDTQYFGPGTRLTVL.

As DNA, the CDR3 is TGTGCCAGCAGCTTGGACGGGGGGGAGACCCAGTACTTC. Translated, it gives CASSLDGGETQYF. J is TRBJ2-5 and V is TRBV7-9; TRBD2 matches 7 bases. The germline V gene encodes CDR1 SEHNR and CDR2 FQNEAQ (reference sequence). The CDR3 covers 13 residues. The trim removed 3 bases at V and 5 bases at J, leaving 3 bases unmatched.

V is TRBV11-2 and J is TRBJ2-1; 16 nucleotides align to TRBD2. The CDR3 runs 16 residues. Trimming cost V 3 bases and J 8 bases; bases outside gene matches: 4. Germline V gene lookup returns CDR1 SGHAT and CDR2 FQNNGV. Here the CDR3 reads CASSLGLAGGPDEQFF. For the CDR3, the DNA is TGTGCCAGCAGCTTGGGACTAGCGGGAGGGCCAGATGAGCAGTTCTTC.

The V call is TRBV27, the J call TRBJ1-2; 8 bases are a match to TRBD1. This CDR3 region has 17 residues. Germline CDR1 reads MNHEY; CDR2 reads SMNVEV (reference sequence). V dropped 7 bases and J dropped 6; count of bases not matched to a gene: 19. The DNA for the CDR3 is TGTGCCAGCACCTTAATCACAGGGGGTAACGGTATCGATGGCTACACCTTC. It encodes CASTLITGGNGIDGYTF.

The CDR3 loop is CSVVGNTEAFF. The CDR3 DNA follows: TGCAGCGTTGTCGGGAACACTGAAGCTTTCTTT. The chain links TRBV29-1 to TRBJ1-1, with D uncertain. Germline V gene lookup returns CDR1 SQVTM and CDR2 ANQGSEA. Trimming removed 4 bases at V and 1 base at J, with 4 bases between. There are 11 residues in the CDR3.

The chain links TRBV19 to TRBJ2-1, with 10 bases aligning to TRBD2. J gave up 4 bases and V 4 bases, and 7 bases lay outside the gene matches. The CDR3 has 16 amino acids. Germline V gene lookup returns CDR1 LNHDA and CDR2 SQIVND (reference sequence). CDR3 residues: CASSTQGLAEYNEQFF. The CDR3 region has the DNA TGTGCCAGTAGTACCCAAGGACTAGCGGAATACAATGAGCAGTTCTTC.

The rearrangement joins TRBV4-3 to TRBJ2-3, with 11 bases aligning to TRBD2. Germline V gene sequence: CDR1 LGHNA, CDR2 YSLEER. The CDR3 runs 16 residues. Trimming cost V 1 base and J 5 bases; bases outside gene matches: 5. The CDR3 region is CASSQGVAGGVDTQYF. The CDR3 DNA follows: TGCGCCAGCAGCCAAGGGGTAGCGGGAGGGGTAGATACGCAGTATTTT.

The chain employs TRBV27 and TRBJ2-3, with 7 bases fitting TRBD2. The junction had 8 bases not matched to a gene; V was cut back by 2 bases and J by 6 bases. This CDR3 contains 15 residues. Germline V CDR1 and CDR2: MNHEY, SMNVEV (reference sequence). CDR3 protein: CASSLSLAVGDTQYF. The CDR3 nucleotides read TGTGCCAGCAGTTTAAGTCTAGCGGTGGGGGATACGCAGTATTTT.

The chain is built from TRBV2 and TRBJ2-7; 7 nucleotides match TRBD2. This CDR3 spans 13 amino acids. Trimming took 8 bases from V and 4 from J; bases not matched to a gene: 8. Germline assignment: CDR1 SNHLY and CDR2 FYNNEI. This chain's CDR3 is CASRWGGGYEQYF. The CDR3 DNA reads TGTGCCAGCCGTTGGGGCGGGGGATACGAGCAGTACTTC.

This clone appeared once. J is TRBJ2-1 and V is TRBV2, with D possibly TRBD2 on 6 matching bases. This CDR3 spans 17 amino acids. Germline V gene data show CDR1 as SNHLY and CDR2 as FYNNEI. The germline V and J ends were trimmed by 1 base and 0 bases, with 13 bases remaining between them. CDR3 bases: TGTGCCAGCAGTGAAGGGGGGACTGAGAGCTCCTACAATGAGCAGTTCTTC. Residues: CASSEGGTESSYNEQFF. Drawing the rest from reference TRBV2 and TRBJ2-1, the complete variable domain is EPEVTQTPSHQVTQMGQEVILRCVPISNHLYFYWYRQILGQKVEFLVSFYNNEISEKSEIFDDQFSVERPDGSNFTLKIRSTKLEDSAMYFCASSEGGTESSYNEQFFGPGTRLTVL.

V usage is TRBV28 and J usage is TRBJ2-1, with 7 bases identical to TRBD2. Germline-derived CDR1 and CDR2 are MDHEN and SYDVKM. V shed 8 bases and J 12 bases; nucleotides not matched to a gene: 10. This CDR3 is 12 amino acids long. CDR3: CASLLRGLWQFF. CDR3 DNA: TGTGCCAGCCTGTTAAGGGGACTATGGCAGTTCTTC.

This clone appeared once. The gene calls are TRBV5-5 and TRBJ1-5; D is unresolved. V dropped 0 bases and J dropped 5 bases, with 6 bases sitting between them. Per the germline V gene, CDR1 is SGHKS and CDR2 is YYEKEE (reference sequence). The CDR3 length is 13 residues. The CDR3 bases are TGTGCCAGCAGCTTGGGACAAGATCAGCCCCAGCATTTT. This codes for CASSLGQDQPQHF. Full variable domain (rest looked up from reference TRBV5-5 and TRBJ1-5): DAGVTQSPTHLIKTRGQQVTLRCSPISGHKSVSWYQQVLGQGPQFIFQYYEKEERGRGNFPDRFSARQFPNYSSELNVNALLLGDSALYLCASSLGQDQPQHFGDGTRLSIL.

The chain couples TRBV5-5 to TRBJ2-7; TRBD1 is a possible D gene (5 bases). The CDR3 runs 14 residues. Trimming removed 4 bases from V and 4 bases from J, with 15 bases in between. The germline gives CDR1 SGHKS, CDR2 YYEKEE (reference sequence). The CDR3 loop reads CASSARPGLYEQYF. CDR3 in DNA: TGTGCCAGCAGCGCCCGTCCAGGGTTGTACGAGCAGTACTTC.

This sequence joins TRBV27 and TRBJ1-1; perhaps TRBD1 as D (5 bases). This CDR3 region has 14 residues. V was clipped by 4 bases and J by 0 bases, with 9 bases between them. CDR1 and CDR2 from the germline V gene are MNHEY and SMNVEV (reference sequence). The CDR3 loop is CASSWTSMNTEAFF. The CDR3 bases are TGTGCCAGCAGTTGGACATCCATGAACACTGAAGCTTTCTTT.

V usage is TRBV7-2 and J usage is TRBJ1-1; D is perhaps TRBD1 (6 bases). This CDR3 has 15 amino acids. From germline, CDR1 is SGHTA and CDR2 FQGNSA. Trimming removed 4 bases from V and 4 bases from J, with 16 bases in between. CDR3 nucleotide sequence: TGTGCCAGCAGCTGGGGAGACAGGCAAGTCACTGAAGCTTTCTTT. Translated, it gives CASSWGDRQVTEAFF. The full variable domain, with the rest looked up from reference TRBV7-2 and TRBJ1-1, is GAGVSQSPSNKVTEKGKDVELRCDPISGHTALYWYRQSLGQGLEFLIYFQGNSAPDKSGLPSDRFSAERTGGSVSTLTIQRTQQEDSAVYLCASSWGDRQVTEAFFGQGTRLTVV.

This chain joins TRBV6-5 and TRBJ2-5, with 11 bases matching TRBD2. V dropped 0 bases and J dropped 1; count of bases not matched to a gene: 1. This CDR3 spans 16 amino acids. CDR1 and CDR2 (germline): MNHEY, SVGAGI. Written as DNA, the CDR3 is TGTGCCAGCAGTTACTCGGGGACTAGCGGCCAAGAGACCCAGTACTTC. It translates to CASSYSGTSGQETQYF.

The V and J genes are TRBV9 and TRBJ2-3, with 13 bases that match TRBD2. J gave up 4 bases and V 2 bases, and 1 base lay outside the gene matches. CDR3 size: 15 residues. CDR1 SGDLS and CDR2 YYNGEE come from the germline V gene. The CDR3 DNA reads TGTGCCAGCAGCGTCGGACTAGCGGGAGCAGATACGCAGTATTTT. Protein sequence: CASSVGLAGADTQYF. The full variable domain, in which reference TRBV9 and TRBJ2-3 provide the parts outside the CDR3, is DSGVTQTPKHLITATGQRVTLRCSPRSGDLSVYWYQQSLDQGLQFLIQYYNGEERAKGNILERFSAQQFPDLHSELNLSSLELGDSALYFCASSVGLAGADTQYFGPGTRLTVL.

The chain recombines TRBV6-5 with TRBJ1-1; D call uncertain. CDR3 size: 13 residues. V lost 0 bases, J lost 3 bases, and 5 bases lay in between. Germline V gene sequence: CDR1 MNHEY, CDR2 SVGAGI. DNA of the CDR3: TGTGCCAGCAGTTACTCAGCCTACACTGAAGCTTTCTTT. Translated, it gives CASSYSAYTEAFF.

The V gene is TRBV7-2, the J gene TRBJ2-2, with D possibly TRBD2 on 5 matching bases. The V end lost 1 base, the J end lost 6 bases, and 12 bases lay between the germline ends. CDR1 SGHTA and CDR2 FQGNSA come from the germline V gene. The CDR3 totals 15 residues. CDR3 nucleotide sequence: TGTGCCAGCAGCTTAGAAGGGAAGAGGGCCGGGGAGCTGTTTTTT. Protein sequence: CASSLEGKRAGELFF. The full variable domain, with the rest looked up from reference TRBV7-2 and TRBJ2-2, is GAGVSQSPSNKVTEKGKDVELRCDPISGHTALYWYRQSLGQGLEFLIYFQGNSAPDKSGLPSDRFSAERTGGSVSTLTIQRTQQEDSAVYLCASSLEGKRAGELFFGEGSRLTVL.

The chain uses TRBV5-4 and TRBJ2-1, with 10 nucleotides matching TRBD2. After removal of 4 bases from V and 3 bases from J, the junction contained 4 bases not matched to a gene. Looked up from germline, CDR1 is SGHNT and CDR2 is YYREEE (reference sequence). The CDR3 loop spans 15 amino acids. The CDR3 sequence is CASSLGTSDYNEQFF. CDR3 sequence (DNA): TGTGCCAGCAGCCTAGGGACTAGCGACTACAATGAGCAGTTCTTC. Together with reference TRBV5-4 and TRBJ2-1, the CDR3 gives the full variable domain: ETGVTQSPTHLIKTRGQQVTLRCSSQSGHNTVSWYQQALGQGPQFIFQYYREEENGRGNFPPRFSGLQFPNYSSELNVNALELDDSALYLCASSLGTSDYNEQFFGPGTRLTVL.

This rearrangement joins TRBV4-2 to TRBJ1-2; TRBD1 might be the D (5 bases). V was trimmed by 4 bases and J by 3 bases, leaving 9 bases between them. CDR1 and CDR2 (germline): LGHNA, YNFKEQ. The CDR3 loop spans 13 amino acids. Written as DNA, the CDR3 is TGTGCCAGCAGCCGAGGAGGGGACTATGGCTACACCTTC. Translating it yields CASSRGGDYGYTF.

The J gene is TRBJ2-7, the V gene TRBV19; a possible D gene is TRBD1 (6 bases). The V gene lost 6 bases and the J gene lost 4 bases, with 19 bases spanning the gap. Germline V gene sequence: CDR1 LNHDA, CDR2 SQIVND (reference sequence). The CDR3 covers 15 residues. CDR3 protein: CASSTGRRDKYEQYF. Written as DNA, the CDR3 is TGTGCCAGTAGCACAGGAAGACGGGACAAATACGAGCAGTACTTC.

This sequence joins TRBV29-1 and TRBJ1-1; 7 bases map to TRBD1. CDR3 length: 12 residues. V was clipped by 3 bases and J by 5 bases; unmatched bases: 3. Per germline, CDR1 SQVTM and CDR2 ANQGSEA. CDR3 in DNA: TGCAGCGTTGATCAACAGGGGACTGAAGCTTTCTTT. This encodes CSVDQQGTEAFF.

CDR3 sequence reads: CAYRQVPWKTEAFF. The CDR3 region has the DNA TGTGCCTATAGACAGGTCCCCTGGAAAACTGAAGCTTTCTTT. This sequence joins TRBV30 and TRBJ1-1, with a weak D call TRBD1 (6 bases). Germline CDR1 GTSNPN, CDR2 SVGIG (reference sequence). V lost 7 bases, J lost 5 bases, and 20 bases lay in between. This CDR3 region has 14 residues. The complete variable domain, with remaining parts taken from reference TRBV30 and TRBJ1-1, reads SQTIHQWPATLVQPVGSPLSLECTVEGTSNPNLYWYRQAAGRGLQLLFYSVGIGQISSEVPQNLSASRPQDRQFILSSKKLLLSDSGFYLCAYRQVPWKTEAFFGQGTRLTVV.

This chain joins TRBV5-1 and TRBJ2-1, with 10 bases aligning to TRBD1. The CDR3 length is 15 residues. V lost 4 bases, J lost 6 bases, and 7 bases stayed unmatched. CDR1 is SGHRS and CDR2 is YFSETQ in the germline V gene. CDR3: CASSNGQGDGNEQFF. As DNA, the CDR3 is TGCGCCAGCAGCAACGGACAGGGGGATGGCAATGAGCAGTTCTTC.